Presented here are 21 T cell receptor beta chains from one specimen sequenced in a study of blood T cell repertoires in COVID-19. Generated by immunoSEQ multiplex PCR, the TCRdb table keeps only in-frame clones and is missing some. Of 95,000 to 150,000 clones listed, approximately 82% were seen once; the top ten hold 3.5% to 4%. Sequencing was carried out using peripheral blood. The receptors originated from a woman in her forties or fifties with acute or convalescent COVID-19.

V usage is TRBV7-8 and J usage is TRBJ1-5; D unclear. V lost 1 base, J lost 1 base, and 11 bases lay in between. This CDR3 comprises 16 residues. The germline V gene has CDR1 SGHVS and CDR2 FQNEAQ. The DNA for the CDR3 is TGTGCCAGCAGCTTAGAGAGGATTAGGAGCAATCAGCCCCAGCATTTT. Protein sequence: CASSLERIRSNQPQHF. Full variable domain (rest looked up from reference TRBV7-8 and TRBJ1-5): GAGVSQSPRYKVAKRGQDVALRCDPISGHVSLFWYQQALGQGPEFLTYFQNEAQLDKSGLPSDRFFAERPEGSVSTLKIQRTQQEDSAVYLCASSLERIRSNQPQHFGDGTRLSIL.

The chain carries TRBV5-5 and TRBJ2-1; TRBD2 might be the D (6 bases). This CDR3 contains 17 residues. The germline V gene has CDR1 SGHKS and CDR2 YYEKEE (reference sequence). V lost 0 bases to trimming and J lost 4 bases, with 17 bases between them. DNA for the CDR3: TGTGCCAGCAGCTTGGCAATCTACCGGGGGTCTTACAATGAGCAGTTCTTC. Its protein product is CASSLAIYRGSYNEQFF. The full variable domain, with the rest looked up from reference TRBV5-5 and TRBJ2-1, is DAGVTQSPTHLIKTRGQQVTLRCSPISGHKSVSWYQQVLGQGPQFIFQYYEKEERGRGNFPDRFSARQFPNYSSELNVNALLLGDSALYLCASSLAIYRGSYNEQFFGPGTRLTVL.

Regarding this clone: Other DNA sequences from this sample encode an identical CDR3 as well. V usage is TRBV29-1 and J usage is TRBJ1-3, with TRBD1 identical over 8 bases. V was clipped by 1 base and J by 4 bases; unmatched bases: 3. Germline values: CDR1 SQVTM, CDR2 ANQGSEA. The CDR3 is 14 amino acids. CDR3 bases: TGCAGCGTTGAAGGGACAGGGACGGGAAACACCATATATTTT. This gives the protein CSVEGTGTGNTIYF.

V is TRBV11-3 and J is TRBJ1-1; no definite D call. The CDR3 has 12 amino acids. The germline V gene encodes CDR1 SGHNT and CDR2 YENEEA. Trimming took 5 bases from V and 8 from J, leaving 12 bases between them. CDR3 loop: CASSHGDKEAFF. The CDR3 DNA follows: TGTGCCAGCAGCCACGGTGACAAGGAAGCTTTCTTT.

The sample holds a few counts of this clone. This sequence joins TRBV6-5 and TRBJ1-6; D gene ambiguous. This CDR3 comprises 15 residues. Germline values: CDR1 MNHEY, CDR2 SVGAGI. Deletions cut 2 bases from V and 10 bases from J, with 15 bases between. In nucleotides, the CDR3 is TGTGCCAGCAGTTACGAGCTTCCCCAGGAATCACCCCTCCACTTT. This sequence encodes CASSYELPQESPLHF.

CDR3: CSVAPGSAYNEQFF. The CDR3, as DNA: TGCAGCGTTGCCCCCGGGAGCGCCTACAATGAGCAGTTCTTC. V is TRBV29-1 and J is TRBJ2-1; possible D gene TRBD2, 6 bases. V dropped 4 bases and J dropped 2 bases, with 12 bases sitting between them. The CDR3 runs to 14 residues. Germline values: CDR1 SQVTM, CDR2 ANQGSEA.

This chain joins TRBV5-5 and TRBJ2-2; TRBD1 matches at 8 bases. The CDR3 is made up of 16 amino acids. Trimming took 4 bases from V and 4 from J; bases not matched to a gene: 9. The germline V gene has CDR1 SGHKS and CDR2 YYEKEE (reference sequence). CDR3 nucleotide sequence: TGTGCCAGCAGCCTAGGACAGGGTAGGAGCACCGGGGAGCTGTTTTTT. Protein product: CASSLGQGRSTGELFF.

V usage is TRBV24-1 and J usage is TRBJ2-7; perhaps TRBD2 as D (6 bases). CDR1 is KGHDR and CDR2 is SFDVKD in the germline V gene. This CDR3 has 13 residues. V was shortened by 9 bases and J by 0 bases, with 11 bases between the two germline ends. CDR3 DNA sequence: TGTGCCACCCGGGGAGGAAGCTCCTACGAGCAGTACTTC. The encoded protein is CATRGGSSYEQYF.

V is TRBV14 and J is TRBJ2-7, with unresolved D. V lost 5 bases to trimming and J lost 2 bases, with 4 bases between them. There are 11 residues in the CDR3. CDR1 is SGHDN, CDR2 FVKESK, per germline. CDR3 amino acids: CASSSAYEQYF. The CDR3 coding sequence is TGTGCCAGCAGCTCTGCCTACGAGCAGTACTTC.

In this sample, this clone turned up a few times. The chain uses TRBV19 and TRBJ1-2; 8 bases fit TRBD1. The CDR3 has 15 amino acids. Germline V CDR1 and CDR2: LNHDA, SQIVND (reference sequence). Trimming at V came to 4 bases and at J to 5 bases, leaving 9 bases not matched to a gene. The CDR3: CASSTLGQVIYGYTF. The CDR3 coding sequence is TGTGCCAGTAGTACATTGGGACAGGTGATTTATGGCTACACCTTC.

The sample holds one count of this clone. The chain combines TRBV5-8 with TRBJ2-1; D not resolved. CDR3 size: 16 residues. V was trimmed by 0 bases and J by 0 bases, leaving 10 bases between them. CDR1 and CDR2 (germline): SGHTS, YDEGEE. The CDR3 loop is CASSLVGLSSYNEQFF. The CDR3 bases are TGTGCCAGCAGCTTGGTGGGCTTAAGCTCCTACAATGAGCAGTTCTTC. The full variable domain, its missing parts supplied by reference TRBV5-8 and TRBJ2-1, is EAGVTQSPTHLIKTRGQQATLRCSPISGHTSVYWYQQALGLGLQFLLWYDEGEERNRGNFPPRFSGRQFPNYSSELNVNALELEDSALYLCASSLVGLSSYNEQFFGPGTRLTVL.

This clone showed up just once. J is TRBJ2-2 and V is TRBV13, with D possibly being TRBD1 (5 bases). This CDR3 has 16 amino acids. V lost 7 bases and J 1 base, leaving 16 bases between the germline ends. Germline loops: CDR1 PRHDT, CDR2 FYEKMQ (reference sequence). CDR3 coding DNA: TGTGCCAGCACCCTCACCCCCGGACAGAACACCGGGGAGCTGTTTTTT. Translated: CASTLTPGQNTGELFF.

The chain couples TRBV15 to TRBJ2-7, with 7 nucleotides matching TRBD2. V lost 1 base to trimming and J lost 2 bases; unmatched junction nucleotides: 5. The CDR3 contains 15 residues. Germline V gene lookup returns CDR1 LNHNV and CDR2 YYDKDF (reference sequence). The CDR3 nucleotides are TGTGCCACCAGCAGAGTTAGCGGGTCAACCTACGAGCAGTACTTC. Its translation is CATSRVSGSTYEQYF.

This chain links TRBV5-1 with TRBJ2-1, with TRBD2 identical over 8 bases. The CDR3 spans 14 residues. The V segment lost 1 base and the J segment 7 bases; nucleotides outside the gene matches: 4. Germline V gives CDR1 SGHRS, CDR2 YFSETQ. Written as DNA, the CDR3 is TGCGCCAGCAGCTTGCCGGGAGGGCAAAATGAGCAGTTCTTC. Its translation is CASSLPGGQNEQFF.

This clone occurred once. The chain recombines TRBV29-1 with TRBJ1-5, with D possibly being TRBD1 (5 bases). The germline V and J ends were trimmed by 5 bases and 3 bases, with 14 bases remaining between them. CDR1 and CDR2 (germline): SQVTM, ANQGSEA. This CDR3 spans 14 amino acids. The CDR3 here is CSVLLGHSNQPQHF. The CDR3 DNA reads as TGCAGCGTTCTACTTGGACATTCCAATCAGCCCCAGCATTTT. The entire variable domain, with the rest obtained from reference TRBV29-1 and TRBJ1-5, is as follows: SAVISQKPSRDICQRGTSLTIQCQVDSQVTMMFWYRQQPGQSLTLIATANQGSEATYESGFVIDKFPISRPNLTFSTLTVSNMSPEDSSIYLCSVLLGHSNQPQHFGDGTRLSIL.

The J gene is TRBJ2-2, the V gene TRBV14; D remains unclear. V was shortened by 0 bases and J by 10 bases, with 12 bases between the two germline ends. Germline V CDR1 and CDR2: SGHDN, FVKESK. The CDR3 is made up of 14 amino acids. The CDR3 here is CASSQERNLPELFF. The CDR3 coding sequence is TGTGCCAGCAGCCAAGAGAGAAACCTTCCGGAGCTGTTTTTT. Together with reference TRBV14 and TRBJ2-2, the CDR3 gives the full variable domain: EAGVTQFPSHSVIEKGQTVTLRCDPISGHDNLYWYRRVMGKEIKFLLHFVKESKQDESGMPNNRFLAERTGGTYSTLKVQPAELEDSGVYFCASSQERNLPELFFGEGSRLTVL.

The gene calls are TRBV18 and TRBJ2-7, with 10 bases that match TRBD1. The CDR3 is 17 residues long. After removal of 3 bases from V and 6 bases from J, the junction contained 14 bases not matched to a gene. From germline, CDR1 is KGHSH and CDR2 LQKENI. The CDR3 is CASSPTRQGATPGEQYF. CDR3 bases: TGTGCCAGCTCACCGACTCGACAGGGGGCGACCCCAGGCGAGCAGTACTTC.

The rearrangement joins TRBV19 to TRBJ1-6; TRBD1 matches 7 bases. There are 15 residues in the CDR3. The germline V gene encodes CDR1 LNHDA and CDR2 SQIVND (reference sequence). J gave up 4 bases and V 6 bases, and 6 bases lay outside the gene matches. Here the CDR3 DNA reads TGTGCCAGTAGAGACCGGACAGGTTATAATTCACCCCTCCACTTT. This codes for CASRDRTGYNSPLHF.

The CDR3: CASRRDSWVYSNQPQHF. The CDR3 DNA reads TGTGCCAGCAGGCGGGACAGTTGGGTGTATAGCAATCAGCCCCAGCATTTT. This rearrangement joins TRBV27 to TRBJ1-5, with 7 bases aligning to TRBD1. CDR1 is MNHEY, CDR2 SMNVEV, per germline (reference sequence). The CDR3 totals 17 residues. The V gene end was trimmed by 6 bases and the J gene end by 0 bases; junction bases not matched to a gene: 11.

This rearrangement joins TRBV5-1 to TRBJ1-2, with 8 bases matching TRBD1. CDR1 is SGHRS, CDR2 YFSETQ, per germline. The V and J ends lost 4 bases and 4 bases, in that order; junction bases with no gene match: 9. This CDR3 has 15 residues. As DNA, the CDR3 is TGCGCCAGCAGCACCCGGACAGGGAAAAGCTATGGCTACACCTTC. Residues: CASSTRTGKSYGYTF. The complete variable domain, with remaining parts taken from reference TRBV5-1 and TRBJ1-2, reads KAGVTQTPRYLIKTRGQQVTLSCSPISGHRSVSWYQQTPGQGLQFLFEYFSETQRNKGNFPGRFSGRQFSNSRSEMNVSTLELGDSALYLCASSTRTGKSYGYTFGSGTRLTVV.

V is TRBV19 and J is TRBJ1-4; D call uncertain. Trimming shortened V by 5 bases and J by 12 bases, and 13 bases separated the two germline ends. The CDR3 length is 12 residues. In germline, CDR1 is LNHDA, CDR2 SQIVND (reference sequence). The CDR3 DNA reads TGTGCCAGTAGTCCCCGCGGCGGTCAACTGTTTTTT. Translation gives CASSPRGGQLFF.